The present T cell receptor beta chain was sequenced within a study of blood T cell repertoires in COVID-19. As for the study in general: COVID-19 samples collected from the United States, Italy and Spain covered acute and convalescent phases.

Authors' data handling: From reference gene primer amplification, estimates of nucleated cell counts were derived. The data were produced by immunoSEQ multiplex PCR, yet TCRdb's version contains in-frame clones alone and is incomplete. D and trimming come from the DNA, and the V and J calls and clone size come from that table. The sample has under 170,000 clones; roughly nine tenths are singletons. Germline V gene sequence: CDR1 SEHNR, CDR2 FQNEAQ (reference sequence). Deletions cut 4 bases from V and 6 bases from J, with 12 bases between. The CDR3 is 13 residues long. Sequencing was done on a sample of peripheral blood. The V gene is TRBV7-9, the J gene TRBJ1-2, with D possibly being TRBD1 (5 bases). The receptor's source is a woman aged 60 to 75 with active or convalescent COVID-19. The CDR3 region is CASSSSGYNGYTF. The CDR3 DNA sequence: TGTGCCAGCAGCTCATCAGGGTATAATGGCTACACCTTC.